The 5 T cell receptor beta chains listed next were all sequenced from one sample in a study of cytomegalovirus exposure and HLA in healthy donors. PCR used 60 Vbeta primers and 13 Jbeta primers. The data were produced by immunoSEQ multiplex PCR, yet TCRdb's version contains in-frame clones alone and is incomplete. The table lists about 180,000 clones, 82% of them singletons. What was sequenced was PBMCs. These receptors originate from a man aged 40-49 years in good health and CMV-seronegative.

A word on this clone: The junction does not match germline at one end; this may be a read error. The rearrangement links TRBV18 to TRBJ2-2, with 9 bases aligning to TRBD1. The CDR3 is 15 residues long. Germline lookup yields CDR1 KGHSH and CDR2 LQKENI. CDR3 coding DNA: TGTGCCAGCTCGCCACGACAGGGGGATAGCGGGGAGCTGTTTTTT. Protein sequence: CASSPRQGDSGELFF.

This clone appeared a few times. The rearrangement uses TRBV15 and TRBJ2-7; D is possibly TRBD1 (5 bases). Germline V lookup: CDR1 LNHNV, CDR2 YYDKDF (reference sequence). This CDR3 spans 13 amino acids. Trimming took 3 bases from V and 6 from J, leaving 12 bases between them. The CDR3 region has the DNA TGTGCCACCAGCAGCAACAGGTTCACCGAGCAGTACTTC. Translating gives CATSSNRFTEQYF.

This clone was counted only a few times. The chain recombines TRBV19 with TRBJ2-7; TRBD2 might be the D (6 bases). CDR1 and CDR2 (germline): LNHDA, SQIVND (reference sequence). Trimming removed 5 bases from V and 0 bases from J, with 14 bases in between. This CDR3 region has 15 residues. Written as DNA, the CDR3 is TGTGCCAGTAGTCTACAACTAGCCTCCTCCTACGAGCAGTACTTC. It encodes CASSLQLASSYEQYF.

The V call is TRBV6-5, the J call TRBJ2-5, with 9 bases lining up with TRBD1. The ends lost 6 bases at V and 2 bases at J; junction bases unmatched: 1. The CDR3 totals 13 residues. Germline CDR1 is MNHEY and CDR2 is SVGAGI. CDR3 amino acids: CASSGTGQETQYF. Here the CDR3 DNA reads TGTGCCAGCAGCGGGACAGGGCAAGAGACCCAGTACTTC.

The CDR3 DNA is TGCGCCAGCAGCCGTCGACTAGCGGACTCCTACGAGCAGTACTTC. This translates into CASSRRLADSYEQYF. J is TRBJ2-7 and V is TRBV4-1; 9 nucleotides align to TRBD2. V gave up 4 bases and J gave up 0 bases; unmatched junction bases: 4. Germline V gene data show CDR1 as MGHRA and CDR2 as YSYEKL. The CDR3 is 15 residues long.